This T cell receptor beta chain originates from a study of blood T cells in healthy people across ages. Broader study findings: Not knowing donor CMV status may have confounded expanded clonotype changes. Donors of long life had a larger count of naive CD4+ cells and greater diversity than aged donors. Naive and antigen-experienced cells were not separated, limiting conclusive comparison.

CDR1 is MDHEN and CDR2 is SYDVKM in the germline V gene. The CDR3 runs to 15 residues. Then a second PCR, running roughly 7 to 11 cycles, was carried out with a sample-barcoded 5' primer and a J-beta primer mix. Paired-end reads containing CDR3 totaled no fewer than 2.5 million for each sample. A single record per CDR3 protein comes from TCRdb applying MiXCR to the 5' RACE reads. The table includes some 900,000 distinct CDR3 sequences, roughly 48% detected once. Details on this clonotype: The antigen remains unidentified.

The receptor's source is a man aged 25 to 40 in good health. The J gene is TRBJ2-5, the V gene TRBV28; the match to TRBD1 covers 7 bases. The end of the DNA is better explained by TRBJ2-7, so the J call may be wrong. The specimen was blood. The CDR3 DNA reads TGTGCCAGCAGTTCTCCGGGACAGAGGTTCTACGAGCAGTACTTC. This sequence encodes CASSSPGQRFYEQYF.